This is a list of T cell receptor beta chains from one sample in a study of response to subunit inactivated influenza vaccine. MiXCR was run by TCRdb on the RT-PCR reads, yielding one entry per CDR3 protein. There are about 700,000 distinct CDR3 sequences in the sample; 15% to 18% occur only once, and 9.5% to 13% lies in the top ten. The starting material was PBMCs from blood, obtained about 12 days after vaccination. All receptors derive from a middle-aged man who received an inactivated influenza vaccine. CDR3s include the opening cysteine and the closing phenylalanine or tryptophan. D genes are given only for firm matches. Expanded clones get a size class; other rows say once, few or many, or leave the size out.

CASSPNRGGADTQYF,TGTGCCAGCAGCCCAAACAGGGGAGGGGCAGATACGCAGTATTTT,.,15,.,TRBV11-2,TRBJ2-3
CATSRQTPTNEKLFF,TGTGCCACCAGCAGGCAGACACCAACTAATGAAAAACTGTTTTTT,few,15,.,TRBV15,TRBJ1-4
CASSPRQRTDRETQYF,TGTGCCAGCTCACCACGTCAGAGGACGGATCGAGAGACCCAGTACTTC,few,16,.,TRBV18,TRBJ2-5
CASSQQGLRETQYF,TGTGCCAGCAGTCAGCAGGGTTTACGGGAGACCCAGTACTTC,few,14,.,TRBV28,TRBJ2-5
CASSSPGPRGETQYF,TGTGCCAGCAGCTCACCGGGACCCCGGGGGGAGACCCAGTACTTC,few,15,.,TRBV21-1,TRBJ2-5
CATATEASTDTQYF,TGTGCCACGGCAACAGAAGCTAGCACAGATACGCAGTATTTT,.,14,.,TRBV24-1,TRBJ2-3
CASCYTQWGNQPQHF,TGTGCCAGCTGTTATACTCAATGGGGCAATCAGCCCCAGCATTTT,few,15,.,TRBV9,TRBJ1-5
CASSRERGFEQFF,TGTGCCAGCAGTCGAGAAAGGGGGTTTGAGCAGTTCTTC,few,13,.,TRBV6-7,TRBJ2-1
CATSRAYGEGSTGELFF,TGTGCCACCAGCAGAGCTTACGGGGAGGGTAGCACCGGGGAGCTGTTTTTT,.,17,TRBD2,TRBV15,TRBJ2-2
CASSYTRSGTSGTYEQYF,TGTGCCAGCAGTTACACCCGATCCGGGACTAGCGGAACCTACGAGCAGTACTTC,.,18,TRBD2,TRBV6-2/TRBV6-3,TRBJ2-7
CASSLMAGVEGTQYF,TGTGCCAGCAGTTTGATGGCGGGGGTGGAGGGGACGCAGTATTTT,.,15,TRBD2,TRBV12-3/TRBV12-4,TRBJ2-3
CASRGSGGPVYEQYF,TGTGCCAGCAGAGGGTCGGGAGGGCCTGTCTACGAGCAGTACTTC,.,15,TRBD2,TRBV6-1,TRBJ2-7
CASSLATSGGGYTF,TGTGCCAGCAGCTTAGCCACCTCCGGGGGGGGCTACACCTTC,few,14,.,TRBV7-2,TRBJ1-2
CASSDEHPQSEQYF,TGTGCCAGCAGTGATGAACACCCCCAGTCCGAGCAGTACTTC,.,14,.,TRBV2,TRBJ2-7
CASSRDRDYQPQHF,TGTGCCAGCAGTCGGGACAGGGACTATCAGCCCCAGCATTTT,few,14,TRBD1,TRBV6-2/TRBV6-3,TRBJ1-5
CATSDLTRGSYEQYF,TGTGCCACCAGTGACCTGACAAGGGGCTCCTACGAGCAGTACTTC,.,15,.,TRBV24-1,TRBJ2-7
CASSPGASDTQYF,TGCGCCAGCAGCCCCGGAGCCTCAGATACGCAGTATTTT,few,13,.,TRBV5-1,TRBJ2-3
CASSTRQGANTEAFF,TGTGCCAGCAGTACACGACAGGGTGCGAACACTGAAGCTTTCTTT,.,15,TRBD1,TRBV6-5,TRBJ1-1
CASSQDHETLGTEAFF,TGCGCCAGCAGCCAAGACCACGAAACTTTGGGCACTGAAGCTTTCTTT,.,16,.,TRBV4-3,TRBJ1-1
CASSESGGGRRNYGYTF,TGTGCCAGCAGTGAATCGGGCGGAGGGCGAAGAAACTATGGCTACACCTTC,few,17,.,TRBV25-1,TRBJ1-2
CASSLDSYSNSPLHF,TGTGCCAGCAGCTTGGACAGCTACTCTAATTCACCCCTCCACTTT,few,15,.,TRBV5-5,TRBJ1-6
CASSPLDRVTYTQYF,TGCGCCAGCAGCCCCCTGGACAGGGTCACTTATACGCAGTATTTT,many,15,TRBD1,TRBV5-1,TRBJ2-3
CASSPVPAAEAFF,TGCGCCAGCAGCCCGGTCCCGGCCGCTGAAGCTTTCTTT,.,13,.,TRBV5-1,TRBJ1-1
CASSLARSGTLGEYF,TGTGCCAGCAGCTTAGCGCGGTCTGGCACCCTAGGGGAGTACTTC,few,15,.,TRBV7-2,TRBJ2-7
CASSAGQVIRDTQYF,TGTGCCAGCAGCGCTGGACAGGTTATTAGAGATACGCAGTATTTT,few,15,TRBD1,TRBV7-2,TRBJ2-3
CASSLAGTPGEEQYF,TGTGCCAGCAGCTTAGCCGGGACACCCGGAGAAGAGCAGTACTTC,few,15,.,TRBV11-1,TRBJ2-7
CASTKDRVDTGELFF,TGTGCCAGCACGAAGGACAGGGTGGACACCGGGGAGCTGTTTTTT,.,15,TRBD1,TRBV6-2/TRBV6-3,TRBJ2-2
CASSAGSLGAELFF,TGTGCCAGCAGCGCCGGGAGCCTTGGGGCGGAGCTGTTTTTT,.,14,.,TRBV7-9,TRBJ2-2
CSAREVVF,TGCAGTGCTAGAGAAGTTGTCTTC,.,8,.,TRBV20-1,TRBJ2-1
CASRRTGTNTGELFF,TGTGCCAGCAGAAGGACAGGGACGAACACCGGGGAGCTGTTTTTT,many,15,TRBD1,TRBV6-2/TRBV6-3,TRBJ2-2
CASSADGAGADTQYF,TGCGCCAGCAGCGCCGATGGGGCCGGGGCAGATACGCAGTATTTT,few,15,.,TRBV5-1,TRBJ2-3
CASSLVGREETQYF,TGTGCCAGCAGCTTAGTGGGTAGAGAAGAGACCCAGTACTTC,many,14,.,TRBV11-2,TRBJ2-5
CSVEAEVDYEQYF,TGCAGCGTTGAAGCGGAGGTAGACTACGAGCAGTACTTC,many,13,.,TRBV29-1,TRBJ2-7
CASSVFTGREPYEQYF,TGTGCCAGCAGCGTCTTTACCGGGAGAGAACCCTACGAGCAGTACTTC,few,16,.,TRBV7-9,TRBJ2-7
CASSSSRLGNTIYF,TGTGCCAGCAGCTCTTCCCGTCTTGGAAACACCATATATTTT,.,14,.,TRBV7-8,TRBJ1-3
CATTPGTGDYGYTF,TGTGCCACCACCCCCGGGACAGGGGATTATGGCTACACCTTC,.,14,TRBD1,TRBV19,TRBJ1-2
CASSQSKQLGSNQPQHF,TGCGCCAGCAGTCAATCGAAGCAGCTTGGAAGCAATCAGCCCCAGCATTTT,.,17,.,TRBV23-1,TRBJ1-5
CASSQDSGMRQGTDTQYF,TGCGCCAGCAGCCAAGATAGTGGTATGAGGCAGGGCACAGATACGCAGTATTTT,.,18,.,TRBV4-3,TRBJ2-3
CASSFSSGGATEAFF,TGTGCCAGCAGCTTTAGCTCAGGGGGGGCCACTGAAGCTTTCTTT,.,15,TRBD1,TRBV7-3,TRBJ1-1
CASRRVSVPYEQYF,TGTGCCAGCAGACGCGTGTCAGTGCCCTACGAGCAGTACTTC,.,14,.,TRBV7-2,TRBJ2-7
CAWSVRGGRTGELFF,TGTGCCTGGAGTGTGCGGGGGGGTCGAACCGGGGAGCTGTTTTTT,.,15,TRBD2,TRBV30,TRBJ2-2
CASSEGGQAAYEQYF,TGTGCCAGCAGTGAAGGGGGACAGGCTGCCTACGAGCAGTACTTC,.,15,TRBD1,TRBV6-1,TRBJ2-7
CASSLPGAAYEQYF,TGTGCCAGCAGCCTGCCGGGGGCCGCCTACGAGCAGTACTTC,few,14,.,TRBV7-9,TRBJ2-7
CASSVGGGGGYTF,TGTGCCAGCTCGGTTGGGGGCGGTGGCGGCTACACCTTC,few,13,.,TRBV6-1,TRBJ1-2
CSARESNYGYTF,TGCAGTGCCAGGGAGTCTAACTATGGCTACACCTTC,.,12,.,TRBV20-1,TRBJ1-2
CSVGLANYNEQFF,TGCAGCGTAGGACTAGCGAACTACAATGAGCAGTTCTTC,many,13,TRBD2,TRBV29-1,TRBJ2-1
CAAKSRVGYNEQFF,TGTGCCGCGAAGAGCAGGGTCGGCTACAATGAGCAGTTCTTC,.,14,.,TRBV2,TRBJ2-1
CASSLKDYTDTQYF,TGTGCCAGCAGCTTAAAGGACTACACAGATACGCAGTATTTT,.,14,.,TRBV7-3,TRBJ2-3
CASSQTSGPLNEQFF,TGTGCCAGCTCACAGACTAGCGGCCCCTTAAATGAGCAGTTCTTC,.,15,TRBD2,TRBV18,TRBJ2-1
CASSLAGGGAAMNTEAFF,TGCGCCAGCAGCTTGGCCGGGGGAGGGGCCGCCATGAACACTGAAGCTTTCTTT,few,18,.,TRBV5-1,TRBJ1-1
CASSLETVDTEAFF,TGTGCCAGCAGCTTGGAGACAGTGGACACTGAAGCTTTCTTT,.,14,.,TRBV5-5,TRBJ1-1
CASSGGGLESNSPLHF,TGCGCCAGCAGCGGTGGGGGCCTCGAGTCGAATTCACCCCTCCACTTT,many,16,.,TRBV5-1,TRBJ1-6
CASSFRGWDSTRSGANVLTF,TGTGCCAGCAGTTTCAGGGGGTGGGACTCCACTCGCTCTGGGGCCAACGTCCTGACTTTC,few,20,.,TRBV12-3/TRBV12-4,TRBJ2-6
CAWSDAGKNSPLHF,TGTGCCTGGAGCGACGCGGGGAAAAATTCACCCCTCCACTTT,.,14,.,TRBV30,TRBJ1-6
CASSPMGESSYNEQFF,TGTGCCAGCAGCCCAATGGGAGAAAGCTCCTACAATGAGCAGTTCTTC,.,16,.,TRBV7-3,TRBJ2-1
CASSLENHLAGVYEQYF,TGTGCCAGCAGCTTAGAGAACCACCTAGCGGGGGTTTACGAGCAGTACTTC,.,17,TRBD2,TRBV7-6,TRBJ2-7
CASSPMTSGAEQFF,TGTGCCAGCTCACCGATGACTAGCGGGGCCGAGCAGTTCTTC,.,14,TRBD2,TRBV18,TRBJ2-1